What follows are 5 T cell receptor beta chains derived from one specimen sequenced in a study of T cells after yellow fever vaccination (dated by TCRdb to the late 2010s). Receptor amplification or capture employed 5' RACE. The instrument was an Illumina HiSeq 2500. TCRdb ran its own pipeline on the public reads, namely fastp trimming at Q25 and MiXCR clone calling, and kept in-frame beta chains. Each entry is one CDR3 protein sequence, shown with its most common DNA and genes. The table for this sample lists under 200,000 distinct CDR3 sequences; 6% to 7.5% of them were counted only once. 2.5% to 3% of the sample belongs to the ten largest clones. The intended sense of this specimen's treatment or condition label: live attenuated yellow fever vaccine strain. Sequencing was performed on CD4+ T cells sorted from PBMCs, taken about 5 days after the first yellow fever vaccination. Source of these receptors: a man aged 18 to 35 who received the YFV17D yellow fever vaccine.

The rearrangement joins TRBV5-4 to TRBJ2-2; TRBD2 is a possible D gene (7 bases). Trimming removed 4 bases from V and 2 bases from J, with 15 bases in between. The CDR3 covers 16 residues. Germline CDR1 and CDR2: SGHNT and YYREEE (reference sequence). CDR3 in amino acids: CASSPWGGLNTGELFF. Written as DNA, the CDR3 is TGTGCCAGCAGCCCCTGGGGGGGCCTAAACACCGGGGAGCTGTTTTTT.

This clonotype appeared many times. The rearrangement links TRBV10-3 to TRBJ2-5, with unresolved D. There are 11 residues in the CDR3. Per the germline V gene, CDR1 is ENHRY and CDR2 is SYGVKD. V was pared by 3 bases and J by 1 base, with 0 bases between. The CDR3: CAISDQETQYF. The DNA for the CDR3 is TGTGCCATCAGTGACCAAGAGACCCAGTACTTC.

This chain links TRBV28 with TRBJ1-3; D is possibly TRBD1 (6 bases). The germline V and J ends were trimmed by 4 bases and 2 bases, with 15 bases remaining between them. From germline, CDR1 is MDHEN and CDR2 SYDVKM. The CDR3 contains 16 residues. The CDR3: CASSSYQQGTGNTIYF. CDR3 DNA: TGTGCCAGCAGTTCGTACCAACAGGGAACTGGAAACACCATATATTTT.

This clonotype showed up many times. The V call is TRBV7-2, the J call TRBJ2-3, with 10 bases matching TRBD2. This CDR3 comprises 15 residues. Trimming took 3 bases from V and 7 from J; bases not matched to a gene: 7. From germline, CDR1 is SGHTA and CDR2 FQGNSA. In DNA form, the CDR3 reads TGTGCCAGCAGCTTGGCAGGACTAGCGGACAATACGCAGTATTTT. This codes for CASSLAGLADNTQYF.

The rearrangement uses TRBV14 and TRBJ2-3; 11 bases are shared with TRBD2. The length of the CDR3 is 19 residues. V shed 2 bases and J 5 bases; nucleotides not matched to a gene: 15. Looked up from germline, CDR1 is SGHDN and CDR2 is FVKESK. The CDR3 DNA reads TGTGCCAGCAGCCAACAAACCCTGGTAGCGGGGGGGCATGGAGATACGCAGTATTTT. It codes for CASSQQTLVAGGHGDTQYF.